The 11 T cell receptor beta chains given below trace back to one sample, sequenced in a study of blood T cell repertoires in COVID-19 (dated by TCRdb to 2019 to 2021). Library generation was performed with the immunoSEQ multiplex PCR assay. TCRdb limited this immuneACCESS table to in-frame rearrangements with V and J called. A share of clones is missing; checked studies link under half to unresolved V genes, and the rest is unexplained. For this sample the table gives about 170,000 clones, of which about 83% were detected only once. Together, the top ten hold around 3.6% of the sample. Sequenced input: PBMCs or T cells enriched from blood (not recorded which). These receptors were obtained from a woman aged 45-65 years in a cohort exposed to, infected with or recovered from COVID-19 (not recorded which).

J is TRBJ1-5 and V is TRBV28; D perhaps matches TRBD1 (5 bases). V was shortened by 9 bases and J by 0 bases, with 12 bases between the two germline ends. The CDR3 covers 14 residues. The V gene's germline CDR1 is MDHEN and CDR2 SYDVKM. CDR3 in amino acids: CARAGRYSNQPQHF. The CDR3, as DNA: TGTGCCAGGGCGGGACGTTATAGCAATCAGCCCCAGCATTTT.

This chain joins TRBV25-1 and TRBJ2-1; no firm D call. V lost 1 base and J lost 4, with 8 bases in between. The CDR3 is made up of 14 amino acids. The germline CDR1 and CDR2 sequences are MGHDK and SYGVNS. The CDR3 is CASSESGRYNEQFF. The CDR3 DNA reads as TGTGCCAGCAGTGAATCTGGCAGATACAATGAGCAGTTCTTC.

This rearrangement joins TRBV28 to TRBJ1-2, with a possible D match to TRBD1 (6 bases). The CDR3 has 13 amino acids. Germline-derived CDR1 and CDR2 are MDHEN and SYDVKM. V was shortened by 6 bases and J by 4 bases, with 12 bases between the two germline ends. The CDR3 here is CASSKTGFYGYTF. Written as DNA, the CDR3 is TGTGCCAGCAGCAAGACAGGATTCTATGGCTACACCTTC.

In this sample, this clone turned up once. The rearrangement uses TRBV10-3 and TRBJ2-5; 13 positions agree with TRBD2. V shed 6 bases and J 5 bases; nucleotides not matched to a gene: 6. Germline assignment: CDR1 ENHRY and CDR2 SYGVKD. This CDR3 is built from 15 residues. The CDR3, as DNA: TGTGCCATCAGACTCGGACTAGCGGGGGCGGAGACCCAGTACTTC. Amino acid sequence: CAIRLGLAGAETQYF.

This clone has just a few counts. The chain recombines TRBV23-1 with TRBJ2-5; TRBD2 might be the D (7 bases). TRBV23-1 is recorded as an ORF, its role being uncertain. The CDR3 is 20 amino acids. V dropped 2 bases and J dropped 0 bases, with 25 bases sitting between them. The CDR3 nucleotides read TGCGCCAGCAGTCAAGCGGCGCGGGGGCCTGAAAAAAAGTACCAAGAGACCCAGTACTTC. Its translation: CASSQAARGPEKKYQETQYF.

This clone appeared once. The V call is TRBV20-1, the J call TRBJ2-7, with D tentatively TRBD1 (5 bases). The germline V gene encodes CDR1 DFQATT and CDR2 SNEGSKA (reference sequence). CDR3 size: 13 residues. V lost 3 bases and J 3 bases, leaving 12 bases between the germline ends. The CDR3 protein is CSASYPQGYEQYF. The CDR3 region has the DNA TGCAGTGCTAGTTACCCGCAGGGCTACGAGCAGTACTTC.

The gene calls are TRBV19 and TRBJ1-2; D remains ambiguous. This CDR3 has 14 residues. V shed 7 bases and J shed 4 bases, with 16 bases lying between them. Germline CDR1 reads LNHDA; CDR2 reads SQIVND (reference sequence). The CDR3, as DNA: TGTGCCAGTAATTTGGCGGCTTCGGGCTATGGCTACACCTTC. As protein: CASNLAASGYGYTF. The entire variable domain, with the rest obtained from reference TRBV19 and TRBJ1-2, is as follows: DGGITQSPKYLFRKEGQNVTLSCEQNLNHDAMYWYRQDPGQGLRLIYYSQIVNDFQKGDIAEGYSVSREKKESFPLTVTSAQKNPTAFYLCASNLAASGYGYTFGSGTRLTVV.

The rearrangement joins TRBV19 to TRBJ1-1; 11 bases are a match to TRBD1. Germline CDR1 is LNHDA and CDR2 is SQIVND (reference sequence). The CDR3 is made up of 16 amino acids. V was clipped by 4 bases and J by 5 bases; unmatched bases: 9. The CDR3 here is CASSTTGTGGRTEAFF. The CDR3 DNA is TGTGCCAGTAGTACAACCGGGACAGGGGGTCGAACTGAAGCTTTCTTT.

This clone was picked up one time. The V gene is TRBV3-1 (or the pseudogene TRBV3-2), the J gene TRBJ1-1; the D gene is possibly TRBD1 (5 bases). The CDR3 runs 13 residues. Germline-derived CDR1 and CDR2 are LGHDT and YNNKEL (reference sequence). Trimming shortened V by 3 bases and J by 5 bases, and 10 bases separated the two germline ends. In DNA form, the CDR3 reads TGTGCCAGCAGCCACCTTCGGGGGACTGAAGCTTTCTTT. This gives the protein CASSHLRGTEAFF.

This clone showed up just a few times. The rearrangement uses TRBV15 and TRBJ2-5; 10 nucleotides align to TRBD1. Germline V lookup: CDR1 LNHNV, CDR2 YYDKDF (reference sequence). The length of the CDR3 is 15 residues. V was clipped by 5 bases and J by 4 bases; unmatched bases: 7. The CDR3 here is CATSGSRQGAETQYF. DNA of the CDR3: TGTGCCACCAGCGGATCCAGACAGGGGGCAGAGACCCAGTACTTC.

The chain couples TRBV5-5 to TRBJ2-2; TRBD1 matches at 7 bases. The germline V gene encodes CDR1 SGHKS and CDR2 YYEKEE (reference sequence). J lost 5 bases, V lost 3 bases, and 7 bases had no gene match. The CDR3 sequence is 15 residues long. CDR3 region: CASSSRRGLTGELFF. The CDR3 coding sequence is TGTGCCAGCAGCTCCCGCAGGGGGTTGACCGGGGAGCTGTTTTTT. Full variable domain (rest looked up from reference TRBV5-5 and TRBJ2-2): DAGVTQSPTHLIKTRGQQVTLRCSPISGHKSVSWYQQVLGQGPQFIFQYYEKEERGRGNFPDRFSARQFPNYSSELNVNALLLGDSALYLCASSSRRGLTGELFFGEGSRLTVL.